This is a list of T cell receptor beta chains from one sample in a study of blood T cell repertoires in COVID-19. The table came from immunoSEQ multiplex PCR; TCRdb's copy has only in-frame clones and leaves some out. The data show approximately 120,000 clones, with 70% to 85% seen just once and 7.9% held by the top ten. Sequencing was carried out using peripheral blood. These receptor sequences come from a woman older than 75 with active or convalescent COVID-19. The CDR3 runs from the conserved cysteine through the conserved F or W.

j_gene: TRBJ2-1; v_gene: TRBV7-9; CDR3aa: CASSFSTERDEQFF
j_gene: TRBJ2-4; v_gene: TRBV12-3/TRBV12-4; CDR3aa: CASRAGTENIQYF
j_gene: TRBJ1-3; v_gene: TRBV19; CDR3aa: CATSGGTSGNTIYF
j_gene: TRBJ2-1; v_gene: TRBV6-4; CDR3aa: CASRLEGSPGEQFF
j_gene: TRBJ1-6; v_gene: TRBV15; CDR3aa: CATSPTGGGSPLHF
j_gene: TRBJ2-7; v_gene: TRBV2; CDR3aa: CASSLGGGSYSGSYEQYF
j_gene: TRBJ2-7; v_gene: TRBV5-1; CDR3aa: CASRRSAGYYEQYF
j_gene: TRBJ2-5; v_gene: TRBV27; CDR3aa: CASSLWAGGLETQYF
j_gene: TRBJ2-1; v_gene: TRBV28; CDR3aa: CASSSSLADTNEQFF
j_gene: TRBJ2-5; v_gene: TRBV9; CDR3aa: CASSPGGRGDFAQETQYF
j_gene: TRBJ2-6; v_gene: TRBV28; CDR3aa: CASSLQGISGANVLTF
j_gene: TRBJ2-4; v_gene: TRBV5-8; CDR3aa: CASSLGLTSGLAKNIQYF
j_gene: TRBJ2-7; v_gene: TRBV30; CDR3aa: CAWSRSGDWNEQYF
j_gene: TRBJ2-2; v_gene: TRBV7-2; CDR3aa: CASSLGLALGAGELFF
j_gene: TRBJ2-1; v_gene: TRBV28; CDR3aa: CASSTRLKSRNEQFF
j_gene: TRBJ2-1; v_gene: TRBV19; CDR3aa: CASSSRLASYNEQFF
j_gene: TRBJ2-7; v_gene: TRBV14; CDR3aa: CASSQGTGREQYF
j_gene: TRBJ1-1; v_gene: TRBV5-1; CDR3aa: CASSLTGSFATEAFF
j_gene: TRBJ1-2; v_gene: TRBV6-1; CDR3aa: CASSDWELGYTF
j_gene: TRBJ2-2; v_gene: TRBV28; CDR3aa: CASSSPITGELFF